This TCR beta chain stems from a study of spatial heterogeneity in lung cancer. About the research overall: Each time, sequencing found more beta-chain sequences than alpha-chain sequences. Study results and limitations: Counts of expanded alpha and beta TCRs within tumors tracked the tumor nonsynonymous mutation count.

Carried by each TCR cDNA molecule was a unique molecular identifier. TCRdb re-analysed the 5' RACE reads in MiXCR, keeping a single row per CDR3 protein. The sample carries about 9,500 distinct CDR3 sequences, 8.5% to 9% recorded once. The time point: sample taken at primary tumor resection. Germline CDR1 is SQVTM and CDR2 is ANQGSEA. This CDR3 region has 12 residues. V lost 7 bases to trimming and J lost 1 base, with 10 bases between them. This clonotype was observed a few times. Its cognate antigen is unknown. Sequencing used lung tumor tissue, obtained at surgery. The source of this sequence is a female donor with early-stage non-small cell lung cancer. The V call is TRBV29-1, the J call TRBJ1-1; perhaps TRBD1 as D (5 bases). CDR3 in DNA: TGCAGCGCCGTGACAGCGAACACTGAAGCTTTCTTT. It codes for CSAVTANTEAFF.